One sample yielded the 19 T cell receptor beta chains listed below, sequenced in a study of T cell responses to AZD1222 COVID-19 vaccine. Using immunoSEQ multiplex PCR, the repertoire was profiled, and TCRdb retains in-frame clones only, with some absent. The table shows approximately 100,000 clones, with around 87% occurring only once. The starting material was peripheral blood, obtained 28 days after the second AZD1222 dose. These receptor sequences come from an adult who received the AZD1222 COVID-19 vaccine.

V and J are TRBV7-9 and TRBJ2-1, with 7 bases fitting TRBD2. This CDR3 region has 15 residues. CDR1 and CDR2 (germline): SEHNR, FQNEAQ (reference sequence). With 5 bases clipped from V and 2 bases from J, the junction kept 6 bases outside the gene matches. CDR3 DNA: TGTGCCAGCAGCCCCAGCGGGGCCACCTACAATGAGCAGTTCTTC. This encodes CASSPSGATYNEQFF.

The chain is built from TRBV21-1 and TRBJ2-7; the table's D call TRBD1 went unverified against the DNA. TRBV21-1 is noted as a pseudogene. The CDR3 contains 17 residues. The CDR3, as DNA: TGTGCCAGCAGCGAAACTGACACGTTCTGCTCTAACTACGAGCAGTACTTC. As protein: CASSETDTFCSNYEQYF.

V and J are TRBV4-1 and TRBJ2-7; D may be TRBD1 (6 bases). The CDR3 sequence is 14 residues long. Germline V CDR1 and CDR2: MGHRA, YSYEKL. V dropped 8 bases and J dropped 5 bases, with 19 bases sitting between them. The CDR3 DNA sequence: TGCGCCAGCTCGGTTAGACAGGCGTTGGACGAGCAGTACTTC. It yields the protein CASSVRQALDEQYF.

This chain links TRBV6-5 with TRBJ2-3; D may be TRBD1 (5 bases). The V gene lost 5 bases and the J gene lost 7 bases, with 10 bases spanning the gap. The CDR3 spans 12 residues. Germline V gene data show CDR1 as MNHEY and CDR2 as SVGAGI. Here the CDR3 DNA reads TGTGCCAGCAGTCCAGGGCGAAATACGCAGTATTTT. Translation: CASSPGRNTQYF.

The chain recombines TRBV28 with TRBJ1-6, with D possibly being TRBD1 (5 bases). Deletions cut 3 bases from V and 7 bases from J, with 13 bases between. The germline V gene has CDR1 MDHEN and CDR2 SYDVKM. The CDR3 spans 15 residues. Here the CDR3 DNA reads TGTGCCAGCAGTTTTGAGGCCAGGGAGAATTCACCCCTCCACTTT. Residues: CASSFEARENSPLHF.

This clone was detected once. The rearrangement joins TRBV27 to TRBJ1-4; tentatively, D is TRBD1 (6 bases). The CDR3 length is 17 residues. The germline CDR1 and CDR2 sequences are MNHEY and SMNVEV (reference sequence). The ends were cut back, 3 bases at V and 8 bases at J, with 22 bases in the middle. This CDR3 reads CASSFATGPAGGEKLFF. The CDR3 DNA reads TGTGCCAGCAGTTTCGCGACAGGCCCGGCGGGGGGGGAAAAACTGTTTTTT.

The DNA for the CDR3 is TGTGCCAGCAGTTATGGGGGCGGGGAGACCCAGTACTTC. Translation gives CASSYGGGETQYF. The rearrangement links TRBV2 to TRBJ2-5, with a weak D call TRBD1 (6 bases). The CDR3 is 13 residues long. V was trimmed by 5 bases and J by 5 bases, leaving 12 bases between them. Germline CDR1 is SNHLY and CDR2 is FYNNEI.

The rearrangement joins TRBV20-1 to TRBJ2-7, with a weak D call TRBD2 (6 bases). The germline gives CDR1 DFQATT, CDR2 SNEGSKA (reference sequence). The V end lost 7 bases, the J end lost 2 bases, and 9 bases lay between the germline ends. The CDR3 runs 11 residues. CDR3 amino acids: CSGGLTYEQYF. The CDR3 DNA follows: TGCAGTGGGGGACTTACCTACGAGCAGTACTTC.

This chain links TRBV10-3 with TRBJ2-1; weak D call: TRBD1 (5 bases). This CDR3 is built from 15 residues. The ends were cut back, 5 bases at V and 0 bases at J, with 11 bases in the middle. Germline assignment: CDR1 ENHRY and CDR2 SYGVKD. The CDR3 DNA is TGTGCCATCAGTTTCGACAGCCTCTCCTACAATGAGCAGTTCTTC. It specifies CAISFDSLSYNEQFF.

The V and J genes are TRBV19 and TRBJ1-3; the match to TRBD1 covers 7 bases. CDR1 and CDR2 (germline): LNHDA, SQIVND (reference sequence). J lost 0 bases, V lost 4 bases, and 3 bases had no gene match. The CDR3 runs to 15 residues. The CDR3 sequence is CASSRTGLSGNTIYF. Here the CDR3 DNA reads TGTGCCAGTAGTAGGACAGGCCTCTCTGGAAACACCATATATTTT.

The genes are TRBV27 and TRBJ2-1; D perhaps matches TRBD2 (6 bases). Trimming removed 0 bases at V and 9 bases at J, with 9 bases between. CDR1 and CDR2 from the germline V gene are MNHEY and SMNVEV (reference sequence). The CDR3 is 13 residues long. CDR3 amino acids: CASSLSGGGEQFF. CDR3 coding DNA: TGTGCCAGCAGTTTATCCGGGGGTGGTGAGCAGTTCTTC.

V usage is TRBV19 and J usage is TRBJ1-1; no reliable D call. With 5 bases removed from V and 1 base from J, the gap between germline ends came to 14 bases. This CDR3 has 15 residues. Germline V gene lookup returns CDR1 LNHDA and CDR2 SQIVND (reference sequence). The DNA of the CDR3 is TGTGCCAGTAGTCTCACACAAACAGCGAACACTGAAGCTTTCTTT. It encodes CASSLTQTANTEAFF.

V is TRBV5-1 and J is TRBJ1-2; tentative D call: TRBD1 (6 bases). Between the trimmed V and J ends, which lost 7 bases and 3 bases, there was a span of 16 bases. Germline-derived CDR1 and CDR2 are SGHRS and YFSETQ. The CDR3 is 14 amino acids. CDR3 protein: CASHNLGGDYGYTF. CDR3 DNA: TGCGCCAGCCACAACCTCGGGGGCGACTATGGCTACACCTTC.

The chain's CDR3 is CSAIGNEQFF. Written as DNA, the CDR3 is TGCAGTGCTATCGGAAATGAGCAGTTCTTC. V gene TRBV20-1 combines with J gene TRBJ2-1; unclear D gene. The CDR3 is 10 amino acids. CDR1 and CDR2 from the germline V gene are DFQATT and SNEGSKA (reference sequence). Trimming took 4 bases from V and 7 from J, leaving 5 bases between them.

Comments on this clone: The identical CDR3 is also encoded by other nucleotide sequences in the sample. This sequence joins TRBV20-1 and TRBJ2-5, with unresolved D. Germline V gene sequence: CDR1 DFQATT, CDR2 SNEGSKA (reference sequence). V lost 3 bases and J 5 bases, leaving 13 bases between the germline ends. The CDR3 is 13 residues long. CDR3 nucleotides: TGCAGTGCTAGTGGGCCAATCCAGGAGACCCAGTACTTC. It codes for CSASGPIQETQYF.

V and J are TRBV13 and TRBJ2-7, with D perhaps TRBD1 or TRBD2 (5 bases each). Germline CDR1 reads PRHDT; CDR2 reads FYEKMQ (reference sequence). CDR3 length equals 13 residues. V shed 5 bases and J shed 0 bases, with 8 bases lying between them. CDR3 loop: CASSPGTSYEQYF. Here the CDR3 DNA reads TGTGCCAGCAGCCCCGGGACCTCCTACGAGCAGTACTTC.

This chain links TRBV7-3 with TRBJ2-2; D might be TRBD1 (5 bases). The length of the CDR3 is 13 residues. Per the germline V gene, CDR1 is SGHTA and CDR2 is FQGTGA. V dropped 6 bases and J dropped 5 bases, with 10 bases sitting between them. CDR3 residues: CASSNGATGELFF. The CDR3 nucleotides read TGTGCCAGCAGTAATGGGGCGACCGGGGAGCTGTTTTTT.

The chain is built from TRBV6-1 and TRBJ2-7; 10 nucleotides agree with TRBD1. The germline CDR1 and CDR2 sequences are MNHNS and SASEGT. The CDR3 is 16 residues long. Unmatched junction bases numbered 7, after V lost 4 bases and J lost 1 base. The CDR3 spells CASSAGTGVLSYEQYF. In DNA form, the CDR3 reads TGTGCCAGCAGTGCCGGGACAGGGGTCCTTTCCTACGAGCAGTACTTC.

V usage is TRBV29-1 and J usage is TRBJ2-7, with D perhaps matching TRBD1 (6 bases). The germline CDR1 and CDR2 sequences are SQVTM and ANQGSEA. There are 12 residues in the CDR3. Trimming removed 6 bases from V and 2 bases from J, with 11 bases in between. CDR3 nucleotide sequence: TGCAGCGTCAGAGGGACAACCTACGAGCAGTACTTC. Encoded protein: CSVRGTTYEQYF.